These T cell receptor beta chains were read from a single sample in a study of T cells after yellow fever vaccination. MiXCR was run by TCRdb on the 5' RACE reads, yielding one entry per CDR3 protein. Altogether over 300,000 distinct CDR3 sequences are present, 4.1% being singletons, with the ten largest covering just under 25%. This specimen consisted of PBMCs, obtained 5 days after the yellow fever booster vaccination. The receptors were gathered from a man aged 18 to 29 who received the YFV17D yellow fever vaccine. CDR3s include the opening cysteine and the closing phenylalanine or tryptophan. The D gene is left open where the match is weak. Size is stated for part of the rows, as once, few or many counts, or as a class when the clone is expanded.

j_call | d_call | v_call | clone_size | cdr3_aa | cdr3_nt
TRBJ2-3 | TRBD2 | TRBV4-1 | many | CASSPGLAATDTQYF | TGCGCCAGCAGCCCTGGACTAGCGGCCACAGATACGCAGTATTTT
TRBJ1-2 | . | TRBV12-3/TRBV12-4 | . | CASRDTASEGYGYTF | TGTGCCAGCCGGGACACCGCCTCCGAGGGCTATGGCTACACCTTC
TRBJ1-1 | . | TRBV18 | many | CASSPRGVDTEAFF | TGTGCCAGCTCACCCAGGGGTGTCGACACTGAAGCTTTCTTT
TRBJ1-2 | TRBD1 | TRBV7-2 | . | CASILSWTGSNYGYTF | TGTGCCAGCATCCTGAGCTGGACAGGGAGCAACTATGGCTACACCTTC
TRBJ1-1 | . | TRBV5-4 | many | CASSRVGGANTEAFF | TGTGCCAGCAGCCGCGTCGGGGGAGCGAACACTGAAGCTTTCTTT
TRBJ1-6 | . | TRBV4-1 | . | CASSQNRVGHSPLHF | TGCGCCAGCAGCCAAAACAGGGTTGGACATTCACCCCTCCACTTT
TRBJ1-1 | . | TRBV4-3 | . | CASSQDGPGGVGEAFF | TGCGCCAGCAGCCAAGATGGCCCCGGGGGAGTCGGTGAAGCTTTCTTT
TRBJ1-2 | . | TRBV4-1 | few | CASSQVWGDYGYTF | TGCGCCAGCAGCCAAGTTTGGGGAGACTATGGCTACACCTTC
TRBJ2-1 | . | TRBV15 | many | CATSRESWARQRYNEQFF | TGTGCCACCAGCAGAGAGTCGTGGGCTAGACAACGATACAATGAGCAGTTCTTC
TRBJ2-3 | TRBD2 | TRBV20-1 | . | CSARRASGGYTDTQYF | TGCAGTGCTAGGCGGGCTAGCGGGGGGTACACAGATACGCAGTATTTT
TRBJ1-6 | TRBD1 | TRBV6-5 | few | CASSYRGPDSPLHF | TGTGCCAGCAGTTACAGGGGGCCCGATTCACCCCTCCACTTT
TRBJ2-1 | . | TRBV4-1 | few | CASSLFRQNNEQFF | TGCGCCAGCAGCCTGTTTCGACAAAACAATGAGCAGTTCTTC
TRBJ2-6 | . | TRBV4-1 | many | CASSQDAGAGANVLTF | TGCGCCAGCAGCCAAGATGCTGGGGCTGGGGCCAACGTCCTGACTTTC
TRBJ2-1 | . | TRBV6-5 | many | CASSYSASYNEQFF | TGTGCCAGCAGTTACTCGGCCAGTTACAATGAGCAGTTCTTC
TRBJ2-7 | . | TRBV6-1 | few | CASSEARGISYEQYF | TGTGCCAGCAGTGAAGCACGAGGGATCTCCTACGAGCAGTACTTC
TRBJ2-1 | TRBD2 | TRBV27 | few | CASSLLGTSSYEQFF | TGTGCCAGCAGTTTATTGGGGACTAGCAGCTATGAGCAGTTCTTC
TRBJ2-4 | . | TRBV6-5 | few | CASSYSGKGSIQYF | TGTGCCAGCAGTTACTCGGGGAAGGGTAGCATTCAGTACTTC
TRBJ1-5 | . | TRBV20-1 | . | CSARDNLLKLNQPQHF | TGCAGTGCTAGAGATAACCTCCTGAAACTCAATCAGCCCCAGCATTTT
TRBJ1-5 | . | TRBV4-1 | . | CASSQDSGGLGNQPQHF | TGCGCCAGCAGCCAAGATAGCGGGGGCCTAGGTAATCAGCCCCAGCATTTT
TRBJ2-3 | . | TRBV5-1 | . | CASSSEYLTEDTQYF | TGCGCCAGCAGTTCCGAATACCTGACAGAGGATACGCAGTATTTT
TRBJ2-1 | . | TRBV11-2 | . | CASSPTVAGADNEQFF | .
TRBJ1-2 | . | TRBV6-5 | many | CASRKGIGLSTF | TGTGCCAGCAGGAAAGGGATAGGCTTGAGCACCTTC
TRBJ1-2 | . | TRBV21-1 | many | CASSKGTDLYGYTF | TGTGCCAGCAGCAAGGGGACGGACCTCTATGGCTACACCTTC
TRBJ1-1 | . | TRBV4-1 | many | CASSQGVGRTTEAFF | TGCGCCAGCAGCCAAGGTGTGGGCCGGACCACTGAAGCTTTCTTT
TRBJ2-1 | . | TRBV7-2 | many | CASSAQGLDNEQFF | TGTGCCAGCAGCGCACAGGGACTGGACAATGAGCAGTTCTTC
TRBJ1-2 | . | TRBV7-2 | . | CASSPGVGLLGYTF | TGTGCCAGCAGCCCAGGGGTAGGGCTGCTTGGCTACACCTTC
TRBJ1-1 | . | TRBV5-5 | few | CASSRDGRVMNTEAFF | TGTGCCAGCAGCCGCGACGGGAGGGTCATGAACACTGAAGCTTTCTTT
TRBJ2-4 | TRBD1 | TRBV2 | . | CASSEATGVYDIQYF | TGTGCCAGCAGTGAAGCTACAGGGGTGTATGACATTCAGTACTTC
TRBJ2-1 | TRBD1 | TRBV10-3 | many | CATGTEIGNEQFF | TGTGCCACTGGGACAGAGATCGGCAATGAGCAGTTCTTC
TRBJ1-1 | TRBD1 | TRBV7-9 | . | CASILTGTGVTEAFF | TGTGCCAGCATCCTTACCGGGACAGGGGTAACTGAAGCTTTCTTT
TRBJ1-4 | . | TRBV5-1 | few | CASSPVVDINEKLFF | TGCGCCAGCAGCCCAGTGGTCGATATTAATGAAAAACTGTTTTTT
TRBJ1-5 | TRBD1 | TRBV27 | few | CATRDQGAGNQPQHF | TGTGCCACCAGAGACCAGGGGGCGGGGAATCAGCCCCAGCATTTT
TRBJ2-5 | TRBD2 | TRBV5-1 | many | CASSLGAGFQETQYF | TGCGCCAGCAGCTTGGGAGCGGGATTCCAAGAGACCCAGTACTTC
TRBJ1-1 | . | TRBV10-2 | many | CASSLQGYTEAFF | TGCGCCAGCAGCCTACAGGGATACACTGAAGCTTTCTTT
TRBJ1-1 | . | TRBV29-1 | few | CSVGYMNTEAFF | TGCAGCGTTGGCTACATGAACACTGAAGCTTTCTTT
TRBJ2-5 | TRBD2 | TRBV4-1 | . | CASSPTSGGAETQYF | TGCGCCAGCAGTCCGACTAGCGGGGGGGCGGAGACCCAGTACTTC
TRBJ1-1 | TRBD1 | TRBV6-5 | . | CATLRGQGGTEAFF | TGTGCCACCCTCAGGGGACAGGGGGGAACTGAAGCTTTCTTT
TRBJ2-3 | . | TRBV11-3 | . | CASSLGGAALTDTQYF | TGTGCCAGCAGCTTAGGGGGGGCCGCGCTCACAGATACGCAGTATTTT
TRBJ1-2 | . | TRBV5-6 | . | CASSRQDIYGYTF | TGTGCCAGCAGCCGACAGGATATCTATGGCTACACCTTC
TRBJ1-2 | . | TRBV4-2 | many | CASSQDASGAGGYGYTF | TGTGCCAGCAGCCAAGATGCGTCGGGCGCTGGGGGGTATGGCTACACCTTC
TRBJ2-5 | TRBD2 | TRBV10-3 | many | CAISPPPGLAGGETQYF | TGTGCCATCAGCCCGCCCCCCGGACTAGCGGGGGGAGAGACCCAGTACTTC
TRBJ2-1 | TRBD2 | TRBV5-1 | . | CASSLAGIAGGLSGEQFF | TGCGCCAGCAGCTTGGCCGGCATAGCGGGGGGGCTTTCTGGAGAGCAGTTCTTC
TRBJ2-3 | . | TRBV27 | few | CASSSVQRDTQYF | TGTGCCAGCAGTTCCGTCCAGAGAGATACGCAGTATTTT
TRBJ1-1 | TRBD1 | TRBV28 | few | CASSSPTGDGAFF | TGTGCCAGCAGTTCGCCCACAGGGGATGGGGCTTTCTTT
TRBJ2-3 | . | TRBV6-2/TRBV6-3 | . | CASSHVLDTQYF | TGTGCCAGCAGCCACGTACTAGATACGCAGTATTTT
TRBJ2-3 | TRBD2 | TRBV6-5 | many | CASHTGGGLDTQYF | TGTGCCAGCCATACGGGGGGGGGCTTAGATACGCAGTATTTT
TRBJ2-1 | TRBD2 | TRBV7-2 | many | CASSLNPTSGGYNEQFF | TGTGCCAGCAGCCTGAATCCGACTAGCGGGGGGTACAATGAGCAGTTCTTC
TRBJ2-7 | . | TRBV7-9 | many | CASSRDSYYEQYF | TGTGCCAGCAGCCGGGACTCCTACTACGAGCAGTACTTC
TRBJ2-2 | . | TRBV5-1 | . | CASRVDYTGELFF | TGCGCCAGCCGGGTAGACTACACCGGGGAGCTGTTTTTT
TRBJ1-1 | TRBD1 | TRBV9 | few | CASSGTGSTMNTEAFF | TGTGCCAGCAGCGGGACAGGGAGTACGATGAACACTGAAGCTTTCTTT
TRBJ1-6 | . | TRBV5-1 | few | CASSLVEGGSPLHF | TGCGCCAGCAGCTTGGTGGAGGGCGGTTCACCCCTCCACTTT
TRBJ1-1 | . | TRBV19 | few | CASSTGRGVENTEAFF | TGTGCCAGTAGTACGGGACGGGGGGTTGAAAACACTGAAGCTTTCTTT
TRBJ1-6 | . | TRBV11-2 | few | CASSRHRNSPLHF | TGTGCCAGCAGCCGTCACAGAAATTCACCCCTCCACTTT
TRBJ2-5 | . | TRBV20-1 | . | CSARSRGETQYF | TGCAGTGCTAGGTCCCGGGGAGAGACCCAGTACTTC
TRBJ2-2 | TRBD2 | TRBV7-2 | few | CASSSIAGVFTGELFF | TGTGCCAGCAGCTCGATAGCGGGGGTTTTCACCGGGGAGCTGTTTTTT